The T cell receptor (beta chain) described here comes from a study of T cell responses to AZD1222 COVID-19 vaccine. Sequenced by immunoSEQ multiplex PCR; TCRdb stores in-frame clones only, minus some. The table lists about 110,000 clones, around nine tenths of them singletons. The CDR3 is 17 residues long. Germline assignment: CDR1 MGHRA and CDR2 YSYEKL. V lost 3 bases and J 0 bases, leaving 15 bases between the germline ends. The genes are TRBV4-1 and TRBJ1-3, with a tentative D call TRBD1 (5 bases). Sequences were derived from peripheral blood, sampled 28 days after the second AZD1222 dose. The TCR originated in an adult who received the AZD1222 COVID-19 vaccine. CDR3 DNA sequence: TGCGCCAGCAGCCACGGGAGACAGATAAGCTCTGGAAACACCATATATTTT. This sequence encodes CASSHGRQISSGNTIYF.